The following is a T cell receptor (beta chain) sequence with its context. Its antigen is unidentified. This specimen comes from a study of PD-1 blockade in classical Hodgkin lymphoma. Findings of the study overall: When nivolumab was started under 1 year after ASCT, patients were excluded.

Assay used: immunoSEQ multiplex PCR; TCRdb lists only in-frame clones, some missing. The profile shows some 40,000 clones, 60% to 85% of them singletons. Each of the patients experienced relapse following autologous stem cell transplantation, and their brentuximab vedotin exposure differed. Best responses included complete response and partial response; otherwise, the best response was progressive disease. V lost 4 bases, J lost 9 bases, and 13 bases lay in between. The CDR3 runs to 12 residues. Germline CDR1 and CDR2: SQVTM and ANQGSEA. The sequence came from a human donor with classical Hodgkin lymphoma. V gene TRBV29-1 combines with J gene TRBJ2-4; D perhaps matches TRBD1 (6 bases). Here the sequenced sample was peripheral blood mononuclear cells (PBMCs), taken at baseline. The DNA of the CDR3 is TGCAGCGTTGTCCCAGGGGAAGGCATTCAGTACTTC. It yields the protein CSVVPGEGIQYF.